The rows below give T cell receptor beta chains drawn from one sample of a study of early T cells in non-severe SARS-CoV-2 infection. TCRdb used MiXCR to reprocess the 5' RACE reads, holding one entry per CDR3 protein. Of fewer than 30,000 distinct CDR3 sequences listed, approximately 5.4% are singletons. The specimen was whole blood. Source of these receptors: an adult who was a healthcare worker with PCR-confirmed SARS-CoV-2 infection or an uninfected control (not recorded which). Each CDR3 is given with its conserved first and last residue.

TRBV7-9	15	TRBJ2-4	CASSLSESGKNIQYF
TRBV3-2	16	TRBJ2-1	CANHGGRQTFYNEQFF
TRBV5-1	14	TRBJ1-4	CASSTPATNEKLFF
TRBV11-2	15	TRBJ2-3	CASSLDPGDTDTQYF
TRBV6-2/TRBV6-3	15	TRBJ2-6	CASRSTGPGANVLTF
TRBV4-2	17	TRBJ1-4	CASSSKSGRGSNEKLFF
TRBV3-1	14	TRBJ2-7	CASSRLGVVYEQYF
TRBV6-5	15	TRBJ2-3	CASRGLAGDRNTQYF
TRBV12-3/TRBV12-4	12	TRBJ2-3	CASSQGPDTQYF
TRBV7-2	16	TRBJ1-3	CASSLAVGSSGNTIYF
TRBV13	15	TRBJ1-2	CASSLYDMSDYGYTF
TRBV27	16	TRBJ1-1	CASSLMRGGMNTEAFF
TRBV7-2	12	TRBJ1-2	CASSLHNGGDTF
TRBV18	16	TRBJ1-5	CASSSLGAGSNQPQHF
TRBV3-1	15	TRBJ2-1	CASSPGTSVYNEQFF
TRBV11-2	14	TRBJ2-1	CASSLVGTSGKQFF
TRBV27	16	TRBJ1-2	CASSPGTGKMNYGYTF
TRBV12-3/TRBV12-4	17	TRBJ2-1	CASSFSPTSGSYNEQFF
TRBV7-6	18	TRBJ2-5	CASSLVGVSGRGGETQYF
TRBV28	14	TRBJ1-2	CASSSPPGRDGYTF
TRBV5-4	15	TRBJ1-1	CASSLVVTGTTEAFF
TRBV19	13	TRBJ1-5	CASTSLINQPQHF
TRBV4-2	15	TRBJ2-7	CASSLNDRAKHLQYF
TRBV12-3/TRBV12-4	15	TRBJ1-1	CASNSPGGRDTEAFF
TRBV28	11	TRBJ2-1	CASRNSAEQFF
TRBV20-1	17	TRBJ2-1	CSARDFWGTSGSLEQFF
TRBV6-1	22	TRBJ1-6	CASSEDFRKWGQGSSVNSPLHF
TRBV14	15	TRBJ2-3	CASSPDRGKGDTQYF
TRBV12-3/TRBV12-4	15	TRBJ2-6	CASSRTGYGANVLTF
TRBV28	14	TRBJ1-1	CASSPGGWETEAFF
TRBV28	17	TRBJ1-1	CASSFPGQGARDTEAFF
TRBV11-2	15	TRBJ2-1	CASSPLTGGYNEQFF
TRBV28	18	TRBJ2-3	CASTLSGRARGYTDTQYF
TRBV6-2/TRBV6-3	14	TRBJ2-1	CASRPWSAYNEQFF
TRBV12-3/TRBV12-4	14	TRBJ2-1	CASSKDGANNEQFF
TRBV6-2/TRBV6-3	12	TRBJ2-1	CASSWRYNEQFF
TRBV7-9	15	TRBJ2-3	CASSFGGARADTQYF
TRBV23-1	19	TRBJ1-5	CASSQWKKGPGGSNQPQHF
TRBV7-9	13	TRBJ2-1	CASIRTGNNEQFF
TRBV7-2	12	TRBJ1-2	CASSTDSYGYTF
TRBV12-3/TRBV12-4	13	TRBJ1-1	CASSFLKNTEAFF
TRBV20-1	14	TRBJ2-7	CSASLAGSSYEQYF
TRBV5-4	15	TRBJ2-7	CASSFPEGREDEQYF
TRBV24-1	16	TRBJ2-2	CATSDPDRGRTGELFF
TRBV28	16	TRBJ2-2	CASSLRTGGDTGELFF
TRBV5-1	12	TRBJ2-1	CASSWSSNEQFF
TRBV6-1	13	TRBJ2-7	CASISIFSYEQYF
TRBV5-6	15	TRBJ1-1	CASSWADRVYTEAFF
TRBV18	18	TRBJ1-3	CASSPYQGQGSSGNTIYF
TRBV4-1	17	TRBJ2-2	CASSQEGARQDTGELFF
TRBV6-6	11	TRBJ2-2	CASSYQGELFF
TRBV14	15	TRBJ2-4	CASSSTGTPGNIQYF
TRBV18	15	TRBJ2-1	CASSLGQGADNEQFF
TRBV5-5	15	TRBJ1-4	CASSLDGSTNEKLFF
TRBV6-2/TRBV6-3	16	TRBJ1-5	CASSPARARGGQPQHF